This T cell receptor beta chain stems from a study of T-cell memory formation after mild COVID-19. Points from the study as a whole: Pre-infection memory contained some responding clones, which suggested that cross-reactive memory had joined.

In germline, CDR1 is LNHNV, CDR2 YYDKDF (reference sequence). CDR3 length: 14 residues. The ends lost 8 bases at V and 1 base at J; junction bases unmatched: 3. MiXCR, applied by TCRdb to the 5' RACE reads, yields one record per CDR3 protein. Among roughly 100,000 distinct CDR3 sequences listed, around 16% were seen once. Remarks on this clonotype: Its specificity is unknown.

The chain links TRBV15 to TRBJ2-2; 8 nucleotides match TRBD1. The sample taken for sequencing was PBMCs or a T cell subset sorted from them (not recorded which). This clonotype was sampled from a man aged 18 to 30 who had mild COVID-19 (a few samples of this study predate the infection). Cell type and time point are not known. CDR3 sequence (DNA): TGTGCCACCCGGGACAGGCTGAACACCGGGGAGCTGTTTTTT. It encodes CATRDRLNTGELFF.